This TCR beta chain was identified during a study of post-analysis software for immune sequencing data. About the study: Progressive-relapsing, secondary progressive and relapsing-remitting multiple sclerosis were among the disease courses included.

The germline CDR1 and CDR2 sequences are SGHTA and FQGNSA. The CDR3 has 15 amino acids. V was pared by 7 bases and J by 1 base, with 16 bases between. Remarks on this clonotype: The antigen is unknown.

The study's findings and limits: Patients used about 5 TRBV segments, including TRBV5-6, TRBV5-1 and TRBV20-1, more often than controls.

Presence of unique molecular identifiers characterized the TCR beta cDNA libraries. T cells numbering about 0.95 to 10 million gave rise to about 540,000 cDNA molecules. TCRdb reprocessed the PCR reads via MiXCR and lists one record per CDR3 protein. The sample lists approximately 350,000 distinct CDR3 sequences; roughly 35% were seen once. The rearrangement uses TRBV7-2 and TRBJ1-2, with D maybe TRBD1 (6 bases). The sequence was collected from a girl between 5 and 17 years old with multiple sclerosis. The sequenced sample consisted of blood. The CDR3 coding sequence is TGTGCCAGCAACCCCGGACAGTATTTTAACTATGGCTACACCTTC. Protein product: CASNPGQYFNYGYTF. The variable domain in full, with the rest retrieved from reference TRBV7-2 and TRBJ1-2, is GAGVSQSPSNKVTEKGKDVELRCDPISGHTALYWYRQSLGQGLEFLIYFQGNSAPDKSGLPSDRFSAERTGGSVSTLTIQRTQQEDSAVYLCASNPGQYFNYGYTFGSGTRLTVV.